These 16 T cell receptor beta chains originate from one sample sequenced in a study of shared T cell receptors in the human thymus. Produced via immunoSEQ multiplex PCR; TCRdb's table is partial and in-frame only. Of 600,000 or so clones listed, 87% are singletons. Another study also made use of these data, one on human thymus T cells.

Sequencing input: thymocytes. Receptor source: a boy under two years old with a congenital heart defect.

For the CDR3, the DNA is TGCGCCAGCAGCTTCGGACAGGGGCCGTGGAGCACTGAAGCTTTCTTT. Translating it yields CASSFGQGPWSTEAFF. V usage is TRBV5-1 and J usage is TRBJ1-1; TRBD1 matches 9 bases. Germline V gene data show CDR1 as SGHRS and CDR2 as YFSETQ. This CDR3 comprises 16 residues. V lost 2 bases and J lost 4; bases outside the gene matches: 9.

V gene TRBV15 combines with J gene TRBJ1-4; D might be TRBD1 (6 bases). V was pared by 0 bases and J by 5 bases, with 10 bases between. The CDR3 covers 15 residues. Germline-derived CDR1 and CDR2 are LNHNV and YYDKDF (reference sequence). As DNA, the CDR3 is TGTGCCACCAGCAGAGATGGGGACAAAAATGAAAAACTGTTTTTT. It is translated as CATSRDGDKNEKLFF.

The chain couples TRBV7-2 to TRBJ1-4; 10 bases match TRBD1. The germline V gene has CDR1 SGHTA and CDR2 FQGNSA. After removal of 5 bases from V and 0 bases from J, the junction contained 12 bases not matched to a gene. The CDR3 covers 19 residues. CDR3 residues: CASSQIPGTGAPTNEKLFF. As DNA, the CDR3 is TGTGCCAGCAGCCAAATCCCGGGGACAGGGGCTCCAACTAATGAAAAACTGTTTTTT.

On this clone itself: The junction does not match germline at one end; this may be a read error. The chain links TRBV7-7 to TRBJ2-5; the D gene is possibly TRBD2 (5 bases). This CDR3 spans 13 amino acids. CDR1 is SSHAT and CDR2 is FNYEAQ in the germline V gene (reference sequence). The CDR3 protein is CASSLVLAETQYF. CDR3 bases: TGTGCTAGCAGCTTAGTCCTAGCCGAGACCCAGTACTTC.

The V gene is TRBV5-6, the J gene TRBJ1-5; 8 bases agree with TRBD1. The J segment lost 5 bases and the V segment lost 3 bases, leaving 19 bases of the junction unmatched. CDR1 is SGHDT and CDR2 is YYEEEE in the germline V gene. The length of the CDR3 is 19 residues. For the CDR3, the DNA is TGTGCCAGCAGCTCCAAGGGACCCCCGGAGGACAGGGACCATCAGCCCCAGCATTTT. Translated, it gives CASSSKGPPEDRDHQPQHF.

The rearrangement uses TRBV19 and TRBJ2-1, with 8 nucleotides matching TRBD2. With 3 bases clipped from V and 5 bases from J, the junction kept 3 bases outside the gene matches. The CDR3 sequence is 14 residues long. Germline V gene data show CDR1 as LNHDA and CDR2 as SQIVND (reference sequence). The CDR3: CASSIGTRHNEQFF. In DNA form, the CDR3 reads TGTGCCAGTAGTATTGGGACTAGACACAATGAGCAGTTCTTC.

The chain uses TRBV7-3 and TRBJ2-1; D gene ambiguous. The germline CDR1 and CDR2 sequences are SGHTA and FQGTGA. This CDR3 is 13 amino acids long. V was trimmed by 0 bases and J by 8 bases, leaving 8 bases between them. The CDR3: CASSLTLADEQFF. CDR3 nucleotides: TGTGCCAGCAGCTTAACCTTAGCCGATGAGCAGTTCTTC.

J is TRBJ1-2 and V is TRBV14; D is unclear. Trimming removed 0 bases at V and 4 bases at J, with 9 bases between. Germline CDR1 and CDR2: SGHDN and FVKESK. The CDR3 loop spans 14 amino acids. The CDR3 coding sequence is TGTGCCAGCAGCCAAGAATCGCAGTCCTATGGCTACACCTTC. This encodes CASSQESQSYGYTF.

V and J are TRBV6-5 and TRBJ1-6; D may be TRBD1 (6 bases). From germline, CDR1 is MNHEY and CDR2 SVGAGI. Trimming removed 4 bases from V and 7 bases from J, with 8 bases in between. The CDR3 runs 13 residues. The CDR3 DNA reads TGTGCCAGCAGTTGGCAGGGGAATTCACCCCTCCACTTT. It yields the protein CASSWQGNSPLHF.

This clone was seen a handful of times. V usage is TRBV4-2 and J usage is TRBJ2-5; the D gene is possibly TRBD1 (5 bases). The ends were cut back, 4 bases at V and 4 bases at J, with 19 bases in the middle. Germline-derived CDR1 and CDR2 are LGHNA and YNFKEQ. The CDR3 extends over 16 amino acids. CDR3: CASSRKPSGQGETQYF. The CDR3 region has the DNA TGTGCCAGCAGCCGAAAGCCCAGTGGTCAGGGAGAGACCCAGTACTTC.

CDR3 sequence reads: CASSDPTSRQETQYF. The CDR3 DNA reads TGTGCCAGCAGTGACCCAACTAGCCGCCAAGAGACCCAGTACTTC. V usage is TRBV6-4 and J usage is TRBJ2-5; possible D gene TRBD2, 6 bases. Trimming took off 2 bases at V and 1 base at J, with 11 bases between the two ends. This CDR3 contains 15 residues. Germline loops: CDR1 MRHNA, CDR2 SNTAGT.

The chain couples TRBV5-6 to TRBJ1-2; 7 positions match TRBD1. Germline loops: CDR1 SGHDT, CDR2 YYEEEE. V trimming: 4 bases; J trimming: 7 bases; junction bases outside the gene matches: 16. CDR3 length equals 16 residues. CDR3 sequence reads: CASSPPFETGKRGYTF. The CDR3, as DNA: TGTGCCAGCAGCCCTCCCTTTGAGACAGGGAAACGTGGCTACACCTTC.

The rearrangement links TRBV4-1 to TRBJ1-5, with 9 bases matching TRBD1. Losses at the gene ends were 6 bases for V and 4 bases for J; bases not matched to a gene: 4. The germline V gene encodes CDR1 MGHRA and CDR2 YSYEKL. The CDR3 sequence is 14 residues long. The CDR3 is CASSPDRGNQPQHF. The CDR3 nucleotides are TGCGCCAGCAGTCCTGACAGGGGGAATCAGCCCCAGCATTTT.

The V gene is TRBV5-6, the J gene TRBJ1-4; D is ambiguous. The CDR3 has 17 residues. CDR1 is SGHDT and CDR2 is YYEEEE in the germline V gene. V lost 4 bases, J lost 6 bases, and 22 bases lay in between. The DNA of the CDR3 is TGTGCCAGCAGCCGGGATGGGGAAGGGCAAGGTTATGAAAAACTGTTTTTT. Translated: CASSRDGEGQGYEKLFF.

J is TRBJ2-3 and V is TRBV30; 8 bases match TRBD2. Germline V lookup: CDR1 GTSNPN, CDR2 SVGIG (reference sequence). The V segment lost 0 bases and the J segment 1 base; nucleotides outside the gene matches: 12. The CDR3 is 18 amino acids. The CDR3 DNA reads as TGTGCCTGGAGTGTACTTTTGGTAGCGGGACTCCGCACAGATACGCAGTATTTT. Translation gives CAWSVLLVAGLRTDTQYF.

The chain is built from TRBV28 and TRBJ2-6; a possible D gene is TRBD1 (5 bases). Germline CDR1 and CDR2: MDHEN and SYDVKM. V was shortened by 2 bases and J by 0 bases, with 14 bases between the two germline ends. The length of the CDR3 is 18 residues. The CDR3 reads CASSLRGRFSSGANVLTF. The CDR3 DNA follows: TGTGCCAGCAGTTTAAGGGGAAGGTTCAGCTCTGGGGCCAACGTCCTGACTTTC.